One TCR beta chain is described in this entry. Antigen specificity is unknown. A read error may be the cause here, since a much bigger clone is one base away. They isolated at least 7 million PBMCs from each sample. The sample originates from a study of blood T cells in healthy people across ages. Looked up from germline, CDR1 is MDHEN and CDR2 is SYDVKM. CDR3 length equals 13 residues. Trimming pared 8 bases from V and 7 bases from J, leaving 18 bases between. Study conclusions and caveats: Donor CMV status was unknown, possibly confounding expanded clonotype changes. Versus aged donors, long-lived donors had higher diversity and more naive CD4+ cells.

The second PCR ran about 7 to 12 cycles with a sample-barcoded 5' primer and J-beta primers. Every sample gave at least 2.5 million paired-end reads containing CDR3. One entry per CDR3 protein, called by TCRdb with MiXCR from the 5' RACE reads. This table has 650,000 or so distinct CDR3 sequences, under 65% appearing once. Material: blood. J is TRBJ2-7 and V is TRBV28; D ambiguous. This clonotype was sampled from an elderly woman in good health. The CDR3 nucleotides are TGTGCCAGCGGCCAAGGGTTCCCTAGTGAGCAGTACTTC. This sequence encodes CASGQGFPSEQYF.